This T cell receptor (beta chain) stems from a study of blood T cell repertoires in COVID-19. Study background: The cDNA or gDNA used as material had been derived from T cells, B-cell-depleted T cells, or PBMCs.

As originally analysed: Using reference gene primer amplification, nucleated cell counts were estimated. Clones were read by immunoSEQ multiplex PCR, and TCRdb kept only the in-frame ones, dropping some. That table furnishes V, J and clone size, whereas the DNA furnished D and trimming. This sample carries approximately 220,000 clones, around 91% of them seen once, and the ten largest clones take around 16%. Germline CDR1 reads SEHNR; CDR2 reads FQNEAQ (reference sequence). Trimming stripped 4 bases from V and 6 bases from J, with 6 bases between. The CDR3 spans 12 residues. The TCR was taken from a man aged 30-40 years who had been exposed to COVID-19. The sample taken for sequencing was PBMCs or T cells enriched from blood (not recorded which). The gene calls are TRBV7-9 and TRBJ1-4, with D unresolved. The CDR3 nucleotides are TGTGCCAGCAGCTCCCAATATGAAAAACTGTTTTTT. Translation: CASSSQYEKLFF. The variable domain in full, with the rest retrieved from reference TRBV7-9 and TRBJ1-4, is DTGVSQNPRHKITKRGQNVTFRCDPISEHNRLYWYRQTLGQGPEFLTYFQNEAQLEKSRLLSDRFSAERPKGSFSTLEIQRTEQGDSAMYLCASSSQYEKLFFGSGTQLSVL.